The sample holds one count of the clone carrying this T cell receptor beta chain. The sample comes from a study of blood T cell repertoires in COVID-19. Study at large: The analysed material was cDNA or gDNA that came from T cells, B-cell-depleted T cells, or PBMCs.

Assay used: immunoSEQ multiplex PCR; TCRdb lists only in-frame clones, some missing. The data contain about 320,000 clones, roughly 85% of them singletons. The V gene's germline CDR1 is SGHTA and CDR2 FQGNSA. V was pared by 3 bases and J by 5 bases, with 19 bases between. CDR3 length equals 16 residues. The receptor comes from a woman aged 25 to 39 who had been exposed to COVID-19. The chain couples TRBV7-2 to TRBJ2-5; no definite D call. The sequencing sample was made of PBMCs or T cells enriched from blood (not recorded which). In DNA form, the CDR3 reads TGTGCCAGCAGCTTCTATAGCAATATTATTTCGGAGACCCAGTACTTC. Translation gives CASSFYSNIISETQYF.